This T cell receptor beta chain was captured by sequencing in a study of T cell responses to AZD1222 COVID-19 vaccine. There are 14 residues in the CDR3. V shed 7 bases and J shed 8 bases, with 17 bases lying between them. Germline CDR1 is KGHDR and CDR2 is SFDVKD. Broader study findings: Spike-specific TCR breadth and depth both grew after two AZD1222 doses. Distributed over spike, vaccine-associated CD4 TCRs predominated at 160-218 and 743-854.

The repertoire was sequenced with immunoSEQ multiplex PCR; TCRdb's copy has only in-frame clones and lacks some. The table has 100,000 to 150,000 clones, more than 90% seen once. As to this clone: Its antigen is not identified.

This specimen was peripheral blood, taken 28 days after the second AZD1222 dose. The chain is built from TRBV24-1 and TRBJ2-1; no firm D call. The clonotype comes from an adult who received the AZD1222 COVID-19 vaccine. The CDR3 DNA follows: TGTGCCACCAGCGCCCCGGGCACGGCGGATGAGCAGTTCTTC. Translated: CATSAPGTADEQFF.